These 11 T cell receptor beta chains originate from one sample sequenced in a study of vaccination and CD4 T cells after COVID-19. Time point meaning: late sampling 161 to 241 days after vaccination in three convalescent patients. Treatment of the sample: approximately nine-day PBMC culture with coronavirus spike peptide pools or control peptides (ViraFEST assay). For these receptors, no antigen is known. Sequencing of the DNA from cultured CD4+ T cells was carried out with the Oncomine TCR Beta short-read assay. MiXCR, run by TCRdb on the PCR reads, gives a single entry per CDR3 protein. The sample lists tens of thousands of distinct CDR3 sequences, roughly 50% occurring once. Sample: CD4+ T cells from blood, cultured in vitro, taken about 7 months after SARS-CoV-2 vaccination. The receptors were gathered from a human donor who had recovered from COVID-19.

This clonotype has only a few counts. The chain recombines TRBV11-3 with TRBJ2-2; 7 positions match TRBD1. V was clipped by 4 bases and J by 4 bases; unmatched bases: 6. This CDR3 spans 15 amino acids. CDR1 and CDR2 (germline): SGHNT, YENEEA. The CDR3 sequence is CASSSTGTSTGELFF. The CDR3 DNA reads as TGTGCCAGCAGCTCGACAGGGACGAGCACCGGGGAGCTGTTTTTT. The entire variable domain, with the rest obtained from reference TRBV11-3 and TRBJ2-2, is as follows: EAGVVQSPRYKIIEKKQPVAFWCNPISGHNTLYWYLQNLGQGPELLIRYENEEAVDDSQLPKDRFSAERLKGVDSTLKIQPAELGDSAVYLCASSSTGTSTGELFFGEGSRLTVL.

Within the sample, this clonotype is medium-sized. The CDR3 DNA follows: TGTGCCAGCGGGGCGGGGGGAAATAGCAATCAGCCCCAGCATTTT. Residues: CASGAGGNSNQPQHF. This chain connects TRBV6-1 to TRBJ1-5; tentatively, D is TRBD1 (5 bases). Trimming took 8 bases from V and 0 from J, leaving 14 bases between them. CDR1 is MNHNS, CDR2 SASEGT, per germline. The CDR3 is made up of 15 amino acids.

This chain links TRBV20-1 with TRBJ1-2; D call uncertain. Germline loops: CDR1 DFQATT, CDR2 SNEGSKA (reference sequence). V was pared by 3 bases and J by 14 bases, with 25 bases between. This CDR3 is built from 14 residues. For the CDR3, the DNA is TGCAGTGCTAGCGAGGCTACTAGGGCGAATGGGGTTACCTTC. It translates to CSASEATRANGVTF.

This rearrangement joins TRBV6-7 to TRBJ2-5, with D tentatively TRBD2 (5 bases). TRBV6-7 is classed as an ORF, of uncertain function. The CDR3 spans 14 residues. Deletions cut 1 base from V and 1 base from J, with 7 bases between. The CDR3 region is CASSYFGVQETQYF. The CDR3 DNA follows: TGTGCCAGCAGTTACTTCGGGGTCCAAGAGACCCAGTACTTC.

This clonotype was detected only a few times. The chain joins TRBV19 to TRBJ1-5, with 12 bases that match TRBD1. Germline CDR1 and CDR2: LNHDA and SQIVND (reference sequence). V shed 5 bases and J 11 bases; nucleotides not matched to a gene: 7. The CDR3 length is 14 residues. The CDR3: CASSPGQGAGTQHF. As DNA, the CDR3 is TGTGCCAGTAGTCCGGGACAGGGGGCGGGGACCCAGCATTTT.

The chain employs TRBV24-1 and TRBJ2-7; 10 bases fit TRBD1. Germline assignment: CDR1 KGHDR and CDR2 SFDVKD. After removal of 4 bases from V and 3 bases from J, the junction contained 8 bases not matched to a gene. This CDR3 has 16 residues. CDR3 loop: CATSDHGQGGIYEQYF. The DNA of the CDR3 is TGTGCCACCAGTGACCACGGACAGGGGGGAATCTACGAGCAGTACTTC.

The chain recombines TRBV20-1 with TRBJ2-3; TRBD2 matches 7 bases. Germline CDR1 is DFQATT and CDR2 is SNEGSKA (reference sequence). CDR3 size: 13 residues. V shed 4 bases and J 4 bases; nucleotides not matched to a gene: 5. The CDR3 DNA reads TGCAGTGCTAAGCGGGGTGGTGCAGATACGCAGTATTTT. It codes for CSAKRGGADTQYF.

Here the CDR3 reads CASSDDSNQPQHF. In nucleotides, the CDR3 is TGTGCCAGCAGCGATGACAGCAATCAGCCCCAGCATTTT. The V call is TRBV2, the J call TRBJ1-5; D is unresolved. Germline-derived CDR1 and CDR2 are SNHLY and FYNNEI. The CDR3 extends over 13 amino acids. Trimming removed 6 bases at V and 1 base at J, with 7 bases between.

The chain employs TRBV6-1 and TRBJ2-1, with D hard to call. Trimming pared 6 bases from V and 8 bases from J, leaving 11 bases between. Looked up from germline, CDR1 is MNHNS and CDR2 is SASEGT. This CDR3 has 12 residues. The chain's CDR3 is CASRSFSYEQFF. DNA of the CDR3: TGTGCCAGCAGATCCTTCAGCTATGAGCAGTTCTTC.

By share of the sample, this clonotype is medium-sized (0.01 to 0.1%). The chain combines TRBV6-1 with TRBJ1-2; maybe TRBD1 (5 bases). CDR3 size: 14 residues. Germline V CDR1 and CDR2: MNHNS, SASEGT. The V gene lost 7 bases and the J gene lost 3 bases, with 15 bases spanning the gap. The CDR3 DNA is TGTGCCAGCACCGCCGGGGGAGTGTACTATGGCTACACCTTC. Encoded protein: CASTAGGVYYGYTF.

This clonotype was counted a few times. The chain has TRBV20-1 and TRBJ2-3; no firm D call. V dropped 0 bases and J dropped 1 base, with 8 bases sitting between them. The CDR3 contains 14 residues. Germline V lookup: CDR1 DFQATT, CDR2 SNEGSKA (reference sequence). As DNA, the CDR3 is TGCAGTGCTAGAGATCCTAGGCGCACAGATACGCAGTATTTT. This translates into CSARDPRRTDTQYF.